These T cell receptor beta chains were read from a single sample in a study of cytomegalovirus exposure and HLA in healthy donors. Clones were read by immunoSEQ multiplex PCR, and TCRdb kept only the in-frame ones, dropping some. The sample lists roughly 100,000 clones; around three quarters were seen once. Sequenced sample: PBMCs. Every receptor here comes from a woman aged 50 to 65 in good health and CMV-seropositive. Both conserved end residues are part of each CDR3. A D gene is named only where the DNA matches it firmly. For some rows the clone size is stated as once, few or many, or as a class when expanded; others skip it.

J	V	D	size	DNA	CDR3
TRBJ2-3	TRBV6-4	TRBD2	-	TGTGCCAGCAGTTCCCGGGTAGCGGGGGGGCCTGATACGCAGTATTTT	CASSSRVAGGPDTQYF
TRBJ1-1	TRBV6-6	-	-	TGTGCCAGCAGTCAATACACTGAAGCTTTCTTT	CASSQYTEAFF
TRBJ2-5	TRBV15	TRBD2	once	TGTGCCACCAGCAGAGATACCCGACTAGCGGGGGCAAAAGAGACCCAGTACTTC	CATSRDTRLAGAKETQYF
TRBJ2-7	TRBV15	TRBD1	few	TGTGCCACCAGCAGAGAGGGGACAGGGCTTGGTGAGCAGTACTTC	CATSREGTGLGEQYF
TRBJ2-7	TRBV5-1	-	-	TGCGCCAGCAGCTTGACAGCAGGGGCCGACGAGCAGTACTTC	CASSLTAGADEQYF
TRBJ2-3	TRBV30	TRBD2	-	TGTGCCTGGACGAGACTAGCGGGGGGCACAGATACGCAGTATTTT	CAWTRLAGGTDTQYF
TRBJ1-2	TRBV9	TRBD1	-	TGTGCCAGCAGCGTAGCTACGGGGGACAGGGGAGGCTACACCTTC	CASSVATGDRGGYTF
TRBJ1-3	TRBV11-3	-	-	TGTGCCAGCAGCCAGTCCTCTGGAAACACCATATATTTT	CASSQSSGNTIYF
TRBJ1-5	TRBV5-4	-	few	TGTGCCAGCAGCTTGGAGGGAGGCAATCAGCCCCAGCATTTT	CASSLEGGNQPQHF
TRBJ1-2	TRBV10-3	-	-	TGTGCCATCAGTGAGTCCACCACTTACACCTTC	CAISESTTYTF
TRBJ1-2	TRBV30	-	-	TGTGCCTGGAGCGAATACCGGGAAGGCTACACCTTC	CAWSEYREGYTF
TRBJ1-2	TRBV4-3	TRBD1	-	TGCGCCAGCAGCCAAGCCCCTTGGGACAGTTATAACTATGGCTACACCTTC	CASSQAPWDSYNYGYTF
TRBJ2-1	TRBV10-2	TRBD2	-	TGCGCCAGCAGGACGACTAGCGGGACCTACAATGAGCAGTTCTTC	CASRTTSGTYNEQFF
TRBJ2-5	TRBV9	-	-	TGTGCCAGCAGCGTAGAAGGGGCGGGGTACCAAGAGACCCAGTACTTC	CASSVEGAGYQETQYF
TRBJ1-5	TRBV7-9	TRBD1	once	TGTGCCAGCAGCCGGACAGGGGGCGCGGGTCAGCCCCAGCATTTT	CASSRTGGAGQPQHF
TRBJ2-5	TRBV19	-	few	TGTGCCAGTAGCGATGAGAACAGGACACCGGAGTACTTC	CASSDENRTPEYF
TRBJ2-1	TRBV5-1	TRBD1	-	TGCGCCAGCAGCGTGGACAGGTACAATGAGCAGTTCTTC	CASSVDRYNEQFF